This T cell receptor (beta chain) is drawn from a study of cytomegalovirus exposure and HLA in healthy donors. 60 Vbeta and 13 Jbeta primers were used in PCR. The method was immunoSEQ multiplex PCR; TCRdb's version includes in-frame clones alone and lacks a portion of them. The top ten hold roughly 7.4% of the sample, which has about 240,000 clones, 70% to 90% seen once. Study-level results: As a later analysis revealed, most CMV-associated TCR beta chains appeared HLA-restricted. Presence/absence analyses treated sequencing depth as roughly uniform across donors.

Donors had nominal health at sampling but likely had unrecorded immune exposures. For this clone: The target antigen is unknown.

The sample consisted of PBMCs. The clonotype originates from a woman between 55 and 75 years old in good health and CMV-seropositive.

The CDR3 DNA reads as TGTGCCAGCAGTGCGGTAGCGGGAGGTCCTCGTAGGGATGAGCAGTTCTTC. This codes for CASSAVAGGPRRDEQFF. This chain joins TRBV7-9 and TRBJ2-1, with 10 bases matching TRBD2. The V segment lost 6 bases and the J segment 8 bases; nucleotides outside the gene matches: 16. This CDR3 has 17 amino acids. Germline V gene sequence: CDR1 SEHNR, CDR2 FQNEAQ (reference sequence).